This TCR beta chain was sequenced in a study of T cell changes during pregnancy in multiple sclerosis. Sequenced by immunoSEQ multiplex PCR; TCRdb stores in-frame clones only, minus some. Of 30,000 to 45,000 clones in the sample, roughly 91% were seen once. This receptor was identified in a female donor with multiple sclerosis, enrolled in a pregnancy study. The specimen comprised CD8+ T cells from peripheral blood mononuclear cells, sampled in the second trimester of pregnancy.

Here the CDR3 reads CASSEEGSGSGYEQYF. The DNA for the CDR3 is TGTGCCAGCAGTGAGGAGGGGAGCGGGAGTGGGTACGAGCAGTACTTC. The V and J genes are TRBV6-1 and TRBJ2-7; 8 bases fit TRBD2. V gave up 3 bases and J gave up 4 bases; unmatched junction bases: 11. The CDR3 totals 16 residues. CDR1 is MNHNS, CDR2 SASEGT, per germline.